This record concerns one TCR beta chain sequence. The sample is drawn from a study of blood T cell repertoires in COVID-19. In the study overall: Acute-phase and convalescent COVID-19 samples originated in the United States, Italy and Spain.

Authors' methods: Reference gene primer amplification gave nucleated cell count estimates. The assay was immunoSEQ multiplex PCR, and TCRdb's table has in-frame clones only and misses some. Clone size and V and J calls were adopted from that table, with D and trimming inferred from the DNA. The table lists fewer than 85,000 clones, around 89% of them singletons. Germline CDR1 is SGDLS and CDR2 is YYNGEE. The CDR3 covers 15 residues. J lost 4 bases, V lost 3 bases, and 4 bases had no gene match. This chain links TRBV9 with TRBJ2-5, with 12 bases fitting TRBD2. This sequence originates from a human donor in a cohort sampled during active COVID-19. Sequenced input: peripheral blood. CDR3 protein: CASSDRLAGVETQYF. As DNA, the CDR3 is TGTGCCAGCAGCGATAGACTAGCGGGGGTAGAGACCCAGTACTTC.